The rows below give T cell receptor beta chains drawn from one sample of a study of shared clonotypes between healthy human individuals. Here immunoSEQ multiplex PCR was the method, and the copy in TCRdb shows in-frame clones only, minus some. The sample records roughly 2.5 million clones, roughly 92% being singletons. Sequenced sample: naive CD4+ T cells sorted from blood. The receptors come from a man younger than 35 in good health. Each CDR3 is given with its conserved first and last residue. D genes are given only for firm matches. The size field is filled for only some rows; it gives once, few, many or a size class.

cdr3_nt	cdr3_aa	d_call	j_call	clone_size	v_call
TGTGCCAGCAGCGACGCCCGGGGGCCGTGGTACCAAGAGACCCAGTACTTC	CASSDARGPWYQETQYF	-	TRBJ2-5	-	TRBV7-9
TGTGCCAGCAGCGGCGGGGGGCCCTACAATGAGCAGTTCTTC	CASSGGGPYNEQFF	TRBD2	TRBJ2-1	-	TRBV7-3
TGTGCCAGCCTTAGTCGACGCCAGAACACTGAAGCTTTCTTT	CASLSRRQNTEAFF	-	TRBJ1-1	-	TRBV2
TGCGCCAGCAGTGCAATACGGGGTCCTCGGGAGTGGGTGACCCAGTACTTC	CASSAIRGPREWVTQYF	-	TRBJ2-5	-	TRBV4-1
TGTGCCAGCAGTTACATGGGGGTTTCGGATGGCTACACCTTC	CASSYMGVSDGYTF	-	TRBJ1-2	-	TRBV6-6
TGTGCCAGCAGCTTAGCCCCGGGACAGAGCTATGGCTACACCTTC	CASSLAPGQSYGYTF	TRBD1	TRBJ1-2	-	TRBV7-2
TGTGCTAGTGCCCCGGGACAGGTCCCCTACGAGCAGTACTTC	CASAPGQVPYEQYF	TRBD1	TRBJ2-7	few	TRBV12-5
TGTGCCACCAGCAGAGCAGCAGACGTACCTAACTATGGCTACACCTTC	CATSRAADVPNYGYTF	-	TRBJ1-2	-	TRBV15
TGCGCCAGCAGCCAAGCGGTTCGGACTAGCGGGTTGACAGATACGCAGTATTTT	CASSQAVRTSGLTDTQYF	TRBD2	TRBJ2-3	-	TRBV4-1
TGTGCCAGCAGCTTAGTAACGCAGGGATCCTACGAGCAGTACTTC	CASSLVTQGSYEQYF	-	TRBJ2-7	-	TRBV11-1
TGTGCCAGCAGCCTCGGACTAGCGGCCTACAATGAGCAGTTCTTC	CASSLGLAAYNEQFF	TRBD2	TRBJ2-1	-	TRBV5-4
TGTGCCAGCTCATGGCAAGGGACTAGCGGGACGGATGAGCAGTTCTTC	CASSWQGTSGTDEQFF	TRBD2	TRBJ2-1	-	TRBV18
TGTGCCAGCAGCTCCCTGGGGAGCTCCTACGAGCAGTACTTC	CASSSLGSSYEQYF	-	TRBJ2-7	-	TRBV28
TGTGCCAGCAGTTCTGGACAGATTCCCTACGAGCAGTACTTC	CASSSGQIPYEQYF	-	TRBJ2-7	-	TRBV28
TGCGCCAGCAGCCAAGTTAGGGCGGGGCTTGTTGAAAAACTGTTTTTT	CASSQVRAGLVEKLFF	-	TRBJ1-4	once	TRBV4-1
TGTGCCAGCAGCTTGCTCCAGGGGGAGACCCAGTACTTC	CASSLLQGETQYF	-	TRBJ2-5	-	TRBV5-8
TGCGCCAGCAGGACCCTGAGGACTAGCGGGAGTTTGAGGTTTGGCACCGGGGAGCTGTTTTTT	CASRTLRTSGSLRFGTGELFF	TRBD2	TRBJ2-2	-	TRBV5-1
TGCGCCAGCAGCCAAGGGGACAGGGGAAAAGCTGAAGCTTTCTTT	CASSQGDRGKAEAFF	TRBD1	TRBJ1-1	-	TRBV4-3
TGTGCCAGCAGCTTAGTTCGGCTAGCGGGAGGCTACGAGCAGTACTTC	CASSLVRLAGGYEQYF	TRBD2	TRBJ2-7	-	TRBV11-2
TGTGCCAGCAGCCCTCGAGGAGGGTTGCGAACCGGGGAGCTGTTTTTT	CASSPRGGLRTGELFF	-	TRBJ2-2	-	TRBV28
TGTGCCAGCAGCATGAGCTCCTACGAGCAGTACTTC	CASSMSSYEQYF	-	TRBJ2-7	-	TRBV7-2
TGTGCCAGCTCACCATCGACTAGCTCCTACGAGCAGTACTTC	CASSPSTSSYEQYF	-	TRBJ2-7	-	TRBV18
TGCGCCAGCAGCCAAGCATTCCTAGCGGGAGGGGACACCGGGGAGCTGTTTTTT	CASSQAFLAGGDTGELFF	TRBD2	TRBJ2-2	once	TRBV4-1
TGTGCCAGTAGTCTGGGCCCGGGGAGAGGGCAAGAGACCCAGTACTTC	CASSLGPGRGQETQYF	-	TRBJ2-5	-	TRBV19
TGTGCCAGCAGTTTTAGAGAGACCCAGTACTTC	CASSFRETQYF	-	TRBJ2-5	-	TRBV28
TGTGCCAGCAGCGTCGATGGAAGCGGTTACGAGCAGTACTTC	CASSVDGSGYEQYF	-	TRBJ2-7	-	TRBV5-4
TGTGCCAGCATCCAGCCCCGGGACACAAATCAGCCCCAGCATTTT	CASIQPRDTNQPQHF	-	TRBJ1-5	-	TRBV6-5
TGTGCCAGCGTACAATCGGGACAGATCTATTATGGCTACACCTTC	CASVQSGQIYYGYTF	TRBD1	TRBJ1-2	-	TRBV28
TGTGCCAGCAGGGCCGGGGCAGGGACTAATTCACCCCTCCACTTT	CASRAGAGTNSPLHF	-	TRBJ1-6	few	TRBV6-5
TGTGCCAGCAGCCACATACAGGGGAACACTGAAGCTTTCTTT	CASSHIQGNTEAFF	-	TRBJ1-1	-	TRBV7-8
TGTGCCAGTAGTATACTCGGGACAAATCAGCCCCAGCATTTT	CASSILGTNQPQHF	-	TRBJ1-5	few	TRBV19
TGTGCCACCAGCAGAGATCTAGGGAACACTGAAGCTTTCTTT	CATSRDLGNTEAFF	-	TRBJ1-1	few	TRBV15
TGTGCCAGTTCTAGCGGAGGGAATGAGCAGTTCTTC	CASSSGGNEQFF	TRBD2	TRBJ2-1	-	TRBV19
TGTGCCAGCAGCCCAGCGGGCCTTAGCTCCTACGAGCAGTACTTC	CASSPAGLSSYEQYF	-	TRBJ2-7	-	TRBV6-5